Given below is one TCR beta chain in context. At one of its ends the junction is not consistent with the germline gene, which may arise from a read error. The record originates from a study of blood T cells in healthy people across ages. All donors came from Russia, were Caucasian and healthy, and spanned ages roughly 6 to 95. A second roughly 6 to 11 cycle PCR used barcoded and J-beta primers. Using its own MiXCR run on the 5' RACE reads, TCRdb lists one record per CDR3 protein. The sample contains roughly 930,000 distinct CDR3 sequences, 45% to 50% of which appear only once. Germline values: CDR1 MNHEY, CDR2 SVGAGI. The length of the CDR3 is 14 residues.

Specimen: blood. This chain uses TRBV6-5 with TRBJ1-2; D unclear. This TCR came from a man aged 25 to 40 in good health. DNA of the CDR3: TGTGCCAGCAGTTACTCGAGGACTAACCATGGCTACACCTTC. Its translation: CASSYSRTNHGYTF.